These 21 T cell receptor beta chains share one sample of origin, sequenced in a study of spatial heterogeneity in lung cancer. TCRdb passed the 5' RACE reads through MiXCR, listing each CDR3 protein once. The sample lists just under 10,000 distinct CDR3 sequences; 23% were seen once. The time point is: blood at routine non-recurrence follow-up after resection. Sequenced here: PBMCs, sampled at follow-up. The receptors shown here come from a female donor with early-stage non-small cell lung cancer.

By sample share, this clonotype is medium-sized. The chain couples TRBV20-1 to TRBJ2-3, with D tentatively TRBD2 (5 bases). The V end lost 6 bases, the J end lost 2 bases, and 15 bases lay between the germline ends. The CDR3 is 14 residues long. Germline V gene data show CDR1 as DFQATT and CDR2 as SNEGSKA (reference sequence). The CDR3 region is CSAPSAENTDTQYF. DNA of the CDR3: TGCAGTGCCCCTTCAGCGGAAAACACAGATACGCAGTATTTT.

This chain connects TRBV2 to TRBJ2-3; 9 bases are shared with TRBD2. The V gene's germline CDR1 is SNHLY and CDR2 FYNNEI. Germline trimming cut 9 bases from V and 2 bases from J; bases unmatched to any gene: 3. There are 13 residues in the CDR3. This chain's CDR3 is CASASGVTDTQYF. The CDR3 DNA follows: TGTGCCAGTGCTAGCGGGGTCACAGATACGCAGTATTTT. The whole variable domain, remainder taken from reference TRBV2 and TRBJ2-3, is EPEVTQTPSHQVTQMGQEVILRCVPISNHLYFYWYRQILGQKVEFLVSFYNNEISEKSEIFDDQFSVERPDGSNFTLKIRSTKLEDSAMYFCASASGVTDTQYFGPGTRLTVL.

The V and J genes are TRBV7-2 and TRBJ1-3, with 7 bases lining up with TRBD1. The trim removed 6 bases at V and 0 bases at J, leaving 2 bases unmatched. CDR3 length equals 14 residues. Germline V lookup: CDR1 SGHTA, CDR2 FQGNSA. CDR3 sequence: CASRTGNSGNTIYF. As DNA, the CDR3 is TGTGCCAGCAGGACAGGGAACTCTGGAAACACCATATATTTT.

In this sample, this clonotype is medium-sized. The chain joins TRBV11-1 to TRBJ2-7; no reliable D call. Germline V gene lookup returns CDR1 SGHAT and CDR2 FQDESV (reference sequence). V lost 1 base and J lost 3, with 13 bases in between. The CDR3 sequence is 15 residues long. The CDR3 here is CASSLGNPNRYEQYF. The CDR3 region has the DNA TGTGCCAGCAGCTTAGGAAACCCTAACCGCTACGAGCAGTACTTC.

The chain is built from TRBV9 and TRBJ2-3; D unclear. V lost 0 bases and J 5 bases, leaving 4 bases between the germline ends. The germline V gene encodes CDR1 SGDLS and CDR2 YYNGEE. The CDR3 length is 12 residues. CDR3 in amino acids: CASSVALDTQYF. CDR3 sequence (DNA): TGTGCCAGCAGCGTAGCTCTAGATACGCAGTATTTT.

In its sample, this clonotype ranks as medium-sized. The chain recombines TRBV5-5 with TRBJ2-5; 11 bases match TRBD2. This CDR3 is built from 17 residues. Germline CDR1 SGHKS, CDR2 YYEKEE (reference sequence). The V segment lost 3 bases and the J segment 4 bases; nucleotides outside the gene matches: 11. CDR3 nucleotides: TGTGCCAGCAGCTCCATTTTTAGCGGGAGGGCCGTAGAGACCCAGTACTTC. Protein product: CASSSIFSGRAVETQYF. Based on the CDR3 plus reference TRBV5-5 and TRBJ2-5, the full variable domain is DAGVTQSPTHLIKTRGQQVTLRCSPISGHKSVSWYQQVLGQGPQFIFQYYEKEERGRGNFPDRFSARQFPNYSSELNVNALLLGDSALYLCASSSIFSGRAVETQYFGPGTRLLVL.

This clonotype has just a few counts. This chain joins TRBV7-9 and TRBJ2-1, with TRBD1 identical over 9 bases. V shed 3 bases, J shed 8 bases, and the junction held 14 bases outside the gene matches. Germline V gene lookup returns CDR1 SEHNR and CDR2 FQNEAQ (reference sequence). The CDR3 spans 17 residues. The CDR3 sequence is CASSLDLQGARIHEQFF. CDR3 DNA: TGTGCCAGCAGCTTGGACCTACAGGGGGCGAGGATTCATGAGCAGTTCTTC. Using reference TRBV7-9 and TRBJ2-1 for the parts outside the CDR3, the full variable domain is DTGVSQNPRHKITKRGQNVTFRCDPISEHNRLYWYRQTLGQGPEFLTYFQNEAQLEKSRLLSDRFSAERPKGSFSTLEIQRTEQGDSAMYLCASSLDLQGARIHEQFFGPGTRLTVL.

This clonotype was seen a few times. The chain employs TRBV30 and TRBJ1-2; TRBD1 agrees at 7 bases. J lost 8 bases, V lost 1 base, and 4 bases had no gene match. The CDR3 has 12 amino acids. In germline, CDR1 is GTSNPN, CDR2 SVGIG (reference sequence). Written as DNA, the CDR3 is TGTGCCTGGAGTGGGACAGGAGGAGGCTACACCTTC. This sequence encodes CAWSGTGGGYTF.

J is TRBJ2-1 and V is TRBV20-1; D gene unclear. This CDR3 spans 15 amino acids. The germline CDR1 and CDR2 sequences are DFQATT and SNEGSKA (reference sequence). Trimming removed 2 bases from V and 0 bases from J, with 11 bases in between. Here the CDR3 DNA reads TGCAGTGCTAGATCGCTGATGAGCTCCTACAATGAGCAGTTCTTC. Protein: CSARSLMSSYNEQFF.

This clonotype is medium-sized. The rearrangement joins TRBV19 to TRBJ2-5; TRBD2 matches 8 bases. Losses at the gene ends were 2 bases for V and 1 base for J; bases not matched to a gene: 3. CDR1 is LNHDA and CDR2 is SQIVND in the germline V gene (reference sequence). The CDR3 has 15 residues. The CDR3 DNA sequence: TGTGCCAGTAGTATATTAACTAGCGGCCAAGAGACCCAGTACTTC. Its protein is CASSILTSGQETQYF.

The chain uses TRBV10-3 and TRBJ2-7, with D uncertain. The V end lost 11 bases, the J end lost 0 bases, and 20 bases lay between the germline ends. The CDR3 totals 15 residues. The V gene's germline CDR1 is ENHRY and CDR2 SYGVKD. The CDR3 bases are TGTGCCTCCTCTTCCAGCCCGTCGAGCTCCTACGAGCAGTACTTC. Amino acids: CASSSSPSSSYEQYF.

This clonotype counts as medium-sized (0.01 to 0.1%). The J gene is TRBJ2-5, the V gene TRBV5-1; D is possibly TRBD1 (6 bases). Germline loops: CDR1 SGHRS, CDR2 YFSETQ. Trimming shortened V by 4 bases and J by 3 bases, and 16 bases separated the two germline ends. There are 15 residues in the CDR3. The CDR3 loop is CASSITGTTKETQYF. CDR3 nucleotides: TGCGCCAGCAGCATTACCGGGACAACAAAAGAGACCCAGTACTTC.

The chain joins TRBV19 to TRBJ2-5; 11 nucleotides match TRBD2. The V gene end was trimmed by 6 bases and the J gene end by 0 bases; junction bases not matched to a gene: 15. The germline gives CDR1 LNHDA, CDR2 SQIVND (reference sequence). The CDR3 spans 19 residues. CDR3 residues: CASRSGTSGTQGYQETQYF. The CDR3 DNA reads TGTGCCAGTAGGTCCGGGACTAGCGGCACGCAAGGGTACCAAGAGACCCAGTACTTC.

In its sample, this clonotype is medium-sized. This chain uses TRBV19 with TRBJ2-1, with 10 bases matching TRBD1. The CDR3 is made up of 15 amino acids. With V trimmed by 4 bases and J by 8 bases, 8 bases remained unmatched. Germline V gene sequence: CDR1 LNHDA, CDR2 SQIVND (reference sequence). In DNA, the CDR3 is TGTGCCAGTAGTACCGTGACAGGGGGCACGTATGAGCAGTTCTTC. Its protein product is CASSTVTGGTYEQFF.

This clonotype was counted only a few times. The gene calls are TRBV5-1 and TRBJ2-7; 8 nucleotides match TRBD1. The germline gives CDR1 SGHRS, CDR2 YFSETQ. Trimming took 4 bases from V and 4 from J; bases not matched to a gene: 7. The CDR3 covers 14 residues. This CDR3 is CASSQGQETYEQYF. Here the CDR3 DNA reads TGCGCCAGCAGCCAGGGACAGGAAACTTACGAGCAGTACTTC.

This clonotype qualifies as medium-sized. The J gene is TRBJ1-2, the V gene TRBV7-9; D gene unclear. Germline loops: CDR1 SEHNR, CDR2 FQNEAQ (reference sequence). Trimming took 1 base from V and 4 from J, leaving 4 bases between them. This CDR3 is built from 12 residues. CDR3 nucleotides: TGTGCCAGCAGCTTAGATCGCTATGGCTACACCTTC. Translation gives CASSLDRYGYTF.

This clonotype was seen only a few times. J is TRBJ1-5 and V is TRBV24-1; a possible D gene is TRBD1 (5 bases). Germline V gives CDR1 KGHDR, CDR2 SFDVKD. Trimming took off 5 bases at V and 5 bases at J, with 15 bases between the two ends. The CDR3 covers 15 residues. The CDR3 nucleotides are TGTGCCACCAGTGGGGGTTGCAGGGAATATCAGCCCCAGCATTTT. Translation gives CATSGGCREYQPQHF.

This clonotype was counted a few times. The rearrangement links TRBV29-1 to TRBJ2-7; 7 bases align to TRBD2. With V trimmed by 5 bases and J by 2 bases, 12 bases remained unmatched. The CDR3 runs to 15 residues. CDR1 is SQVTM and CDR2 is ANQGSEA in the germline V gene. The CDR3 is CSVLGGSTQTYEQYF. The CDR3 DNA reads TGCAGCGTTCTGGGCGGGAGTACCCAAACCTACGAGCAGTACTTC.

This chain links TRBV7-2 with TRBJ2-5; D is unclear. CDR3 length: 16 residues. Germline V lookup: CDR1 SGHTA, CDR2 FQGNSA. V dropped 3 bases and J dropped 5 bases, with 19 bases sitting between them. The CDR3 is CASSFKGFQLIETQYF. The CDR3 region has the DNA TGTGCCAGCAGCTTTAAAGGTTTCCAATTGATCGAGACCCAGTACTTC.

The chain has TRBV14 and TRBJ2-5; no reliable D call. V lost 3 bases and J lost 5, with 7 bases in between. The CDR3 has 12 amino acids. Germline V lookup: CDR1 SGHDN, CDR2 FVKESK. CDR3 DNA sequence: TGTGCCAGCAGCCAGTTCAGGGAGACCCAGTACTTC. Protein sequence: CASSQFRETQYF.

This clonotype was detected only once. The chain links TRBV28 to TRBJ1-6; no definite D call. Per germline, CDR1 MDHEN and CDR2 SYDVKM. This CDR3 is 12 amino acids long. Trimming stripped 5 bases from V and 10 bases from J, with 9 bases between. The DNA of the CDR3 is TGTGCCAGCAGTCTACAAGGGTCACCCCTCCACTTT. Amino acid sequence: CASSLQGSPLHF.